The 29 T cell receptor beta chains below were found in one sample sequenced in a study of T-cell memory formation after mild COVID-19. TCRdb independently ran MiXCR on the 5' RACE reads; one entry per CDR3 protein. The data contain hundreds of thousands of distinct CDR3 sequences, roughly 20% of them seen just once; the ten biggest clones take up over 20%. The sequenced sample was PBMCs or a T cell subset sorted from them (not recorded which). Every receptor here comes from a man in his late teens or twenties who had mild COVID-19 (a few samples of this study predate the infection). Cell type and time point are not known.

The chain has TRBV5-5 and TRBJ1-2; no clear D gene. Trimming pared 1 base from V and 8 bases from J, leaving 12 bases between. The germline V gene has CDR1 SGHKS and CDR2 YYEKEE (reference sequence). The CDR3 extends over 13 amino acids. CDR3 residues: CASSLSAAGGYTF. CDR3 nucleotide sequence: TGTGCCAGCAGCTTGTCCGCAGCTGGGGGCTACACCTTC.

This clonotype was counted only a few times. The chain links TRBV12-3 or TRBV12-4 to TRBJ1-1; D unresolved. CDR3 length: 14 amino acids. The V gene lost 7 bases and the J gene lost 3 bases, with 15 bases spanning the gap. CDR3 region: CASTWNQLDTEAFF. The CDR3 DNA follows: TGTGCCAGCACGTGGAACCAGTTGGACACTGAAGCTTTCTTT.

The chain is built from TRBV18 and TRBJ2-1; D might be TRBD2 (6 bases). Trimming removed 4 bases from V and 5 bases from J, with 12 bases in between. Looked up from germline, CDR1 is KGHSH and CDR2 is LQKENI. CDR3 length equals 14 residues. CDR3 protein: CASSLAGEDNEQFF. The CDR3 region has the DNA TGTGCCAGCTCACTTGCTGGGGAGGACAATGAGCAGTTCTTC.

The CDR3 DNA reads TGCGCCAGCAGCCAAGAAGGAGTGTCGTCTTTTAATGAGCAGTTCTTC. Translating it yields CASSQEGVSSFNEQFF. The J gene is TRBJ2-1, the V gene TRBV4-3; D gene uncertain. This CDR3 is built from 16 residues. The V and J ends lost 0 bases and 7 bases respectively, with 16 bases between them. Germline CDR1 reads LGHNA; CDR2 reads YSLEER.

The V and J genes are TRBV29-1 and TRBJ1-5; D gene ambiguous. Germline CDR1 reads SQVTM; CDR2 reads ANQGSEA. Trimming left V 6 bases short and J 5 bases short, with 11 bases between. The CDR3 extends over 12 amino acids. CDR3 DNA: TGCAGCGTGAAGGGAACCGATCAGCCCCAGCATTTT. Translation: CSVKGTDQPQHF.

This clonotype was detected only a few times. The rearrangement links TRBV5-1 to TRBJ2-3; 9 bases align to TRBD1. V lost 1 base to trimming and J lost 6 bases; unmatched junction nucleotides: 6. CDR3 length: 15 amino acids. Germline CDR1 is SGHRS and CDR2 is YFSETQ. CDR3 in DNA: TGCGCCAGCAGCTTGCGGACAGGGGAGAAGGATACGCAGTATTTT. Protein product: CASSLRTGEKDTQYF.

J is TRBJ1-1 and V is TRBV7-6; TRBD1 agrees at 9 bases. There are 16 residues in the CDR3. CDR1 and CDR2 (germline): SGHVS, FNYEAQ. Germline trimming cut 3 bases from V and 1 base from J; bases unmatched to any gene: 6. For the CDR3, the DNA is TGTGCCAGCAGCTTTCACAAGGGACAGGGGAACACTGAAGCTTTCTTT. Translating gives CASSFHKGQGNTEAFF.

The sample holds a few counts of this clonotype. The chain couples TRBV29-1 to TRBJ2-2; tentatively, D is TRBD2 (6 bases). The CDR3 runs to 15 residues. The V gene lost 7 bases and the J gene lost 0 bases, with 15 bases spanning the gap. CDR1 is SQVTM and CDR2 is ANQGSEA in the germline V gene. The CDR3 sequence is CSAERLAANTGELFF. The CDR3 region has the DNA TGCAGCGCGGAGAGGTTAGCGGCGAACACCGGGGAGCTGTTTTTT.

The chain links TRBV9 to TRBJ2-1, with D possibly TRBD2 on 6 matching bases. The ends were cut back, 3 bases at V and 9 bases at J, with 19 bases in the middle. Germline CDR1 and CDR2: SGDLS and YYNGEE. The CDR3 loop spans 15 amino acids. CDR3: CASSATGTGYVEQFF. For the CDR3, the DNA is TGTGCCAGCAGCGCCACCGGGACTGGATATGTTGAGCAGTTCTTC.

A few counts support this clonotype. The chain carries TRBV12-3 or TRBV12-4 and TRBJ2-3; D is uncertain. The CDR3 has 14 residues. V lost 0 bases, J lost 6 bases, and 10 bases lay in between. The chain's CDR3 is CASSLAGAADTQYF. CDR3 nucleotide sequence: TGTGCCAGCAGTTTAGCGGGCGCAGCGGATACGCAGTATTTT.

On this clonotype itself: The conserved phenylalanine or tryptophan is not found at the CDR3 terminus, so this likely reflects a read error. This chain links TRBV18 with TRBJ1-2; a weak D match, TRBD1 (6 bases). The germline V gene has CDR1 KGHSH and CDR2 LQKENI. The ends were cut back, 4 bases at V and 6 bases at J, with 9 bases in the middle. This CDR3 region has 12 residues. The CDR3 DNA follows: TGTGCCAGCTCACATTACAGGGATGGCTACACCCTC. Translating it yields CASSHYRDGYTL.

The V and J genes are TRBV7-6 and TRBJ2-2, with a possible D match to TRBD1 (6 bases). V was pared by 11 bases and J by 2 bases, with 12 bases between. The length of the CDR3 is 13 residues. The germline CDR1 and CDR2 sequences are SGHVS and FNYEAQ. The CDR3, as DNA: TGTGCCTCATGGACAGCTAACACCGGGGAGCTGTTTTTT. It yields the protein CASWTANTGELFF. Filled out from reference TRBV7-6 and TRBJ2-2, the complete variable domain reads GAGVSQSPRYKVTKRGQDVALRCDPISGHVSLYWYRQALGQGPEFLTYFNYEAQQDKSGLPNDRFSAERPEGSISTLTIQRTEQRDSAMYRCASWTANTGELFFGEGSRLTVL.

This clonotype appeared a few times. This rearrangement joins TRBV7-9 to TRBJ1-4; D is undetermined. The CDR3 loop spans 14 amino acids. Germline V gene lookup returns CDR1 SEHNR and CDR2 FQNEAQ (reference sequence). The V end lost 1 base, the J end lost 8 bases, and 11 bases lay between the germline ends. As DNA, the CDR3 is TGTGCCAGCAGCTTAGGGGCCGCTAGGGAAAAACTGTTTTTT. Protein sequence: CASSLGAAREKLFF.

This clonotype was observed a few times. The CDR3 sequence is CASSVSPPLVEAGELFF. CDR3 bases: TGTGCCAGCAGCGTTAGCCCCCCCTTGGTTGAGGCCGGGGAGCTGTTTTTT. J is TRBJ2-2 and V is TRBV7-9; D gene unclear. The CDR3 sequence is 17 residues long. Germline V lookup: CDR1 SEHNR, CDR2 FQNEAQ (reference sequence). The V and J ends lost 5 bases and 6 bases respectively, with 22 bases between them. The whole variable domain, filled in from reference TRBV7-9 and TRBJ2-2, reads DTGVSQNPRHKITKRGQNVTFRCDPISEHNRLYWYRQTLGQGPEFLTYFQNEAQLEKSRLLSDRFSAERPKGSFSTLEIQRTEQGDSAMYLCASSVSPPLVEAGELFFGEGSRLTVL.

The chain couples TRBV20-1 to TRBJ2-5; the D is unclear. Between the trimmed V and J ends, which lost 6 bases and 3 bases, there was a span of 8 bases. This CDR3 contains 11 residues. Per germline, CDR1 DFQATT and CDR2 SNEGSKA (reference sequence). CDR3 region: CSAPIKETQYF. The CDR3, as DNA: TGCAGTGCCCCGATAAAAGAGACCCAGTACTTC.

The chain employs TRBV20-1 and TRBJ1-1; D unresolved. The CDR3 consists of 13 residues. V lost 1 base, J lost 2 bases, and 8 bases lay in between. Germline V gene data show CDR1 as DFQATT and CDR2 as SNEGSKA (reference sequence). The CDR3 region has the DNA TGCAGTGCTAGAGTCGACCAAAACACTGAAGCTTTCTTT. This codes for CSARVDQNTEAFF.

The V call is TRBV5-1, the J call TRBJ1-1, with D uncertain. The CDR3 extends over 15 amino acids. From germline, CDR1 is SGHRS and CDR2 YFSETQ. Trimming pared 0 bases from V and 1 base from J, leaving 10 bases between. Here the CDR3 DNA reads TGCGCCAGCAGCTTGGGATCATCGGGGAACACTGAAGCTTTCTTT. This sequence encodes CASSLGSSGNTEAFF.

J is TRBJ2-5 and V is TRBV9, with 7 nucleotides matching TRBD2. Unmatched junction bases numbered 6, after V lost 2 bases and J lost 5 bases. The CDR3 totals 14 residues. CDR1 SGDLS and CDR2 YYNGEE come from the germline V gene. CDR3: CASSVQLGGETQYF. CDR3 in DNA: TGTGCCAGCAGCGTTCAGCTCGGGGGGGAGACCCAGTACTTC.

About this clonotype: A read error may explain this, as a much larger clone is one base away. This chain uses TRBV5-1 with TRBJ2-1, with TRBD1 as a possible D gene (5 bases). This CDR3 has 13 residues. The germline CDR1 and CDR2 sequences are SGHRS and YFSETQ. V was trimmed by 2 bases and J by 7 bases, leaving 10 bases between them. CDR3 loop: CASSFGARNEQFF. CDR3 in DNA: TGCGCCAGCAGCTTTGGGGCTAGGAATGAGCAGTTCTTC.

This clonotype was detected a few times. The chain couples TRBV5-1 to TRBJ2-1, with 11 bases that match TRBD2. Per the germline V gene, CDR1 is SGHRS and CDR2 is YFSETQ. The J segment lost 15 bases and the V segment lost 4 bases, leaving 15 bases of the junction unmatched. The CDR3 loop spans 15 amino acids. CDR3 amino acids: CASSLMTSGERGPFF. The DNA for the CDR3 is TGCGCCAGCAGCCTAATGACTAGCGGGGAACGAGGGCCGTTCTTC.

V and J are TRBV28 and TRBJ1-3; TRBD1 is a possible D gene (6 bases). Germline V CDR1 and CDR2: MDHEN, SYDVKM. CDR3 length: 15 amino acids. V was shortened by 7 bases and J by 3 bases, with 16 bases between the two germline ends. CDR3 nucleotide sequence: TGTGCCAGCAAAGTCGTAGGGGGGCTTGGAAACACCATATATTTT. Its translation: CASKVVGGLGNTIYF.

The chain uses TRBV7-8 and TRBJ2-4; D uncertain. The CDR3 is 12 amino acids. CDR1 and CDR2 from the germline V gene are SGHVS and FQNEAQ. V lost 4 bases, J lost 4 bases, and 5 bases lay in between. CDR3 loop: CASSSHKNIQYF. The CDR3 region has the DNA TGTGCCAGCAGCTCGCATAAAAACATTCAGTACTTC.

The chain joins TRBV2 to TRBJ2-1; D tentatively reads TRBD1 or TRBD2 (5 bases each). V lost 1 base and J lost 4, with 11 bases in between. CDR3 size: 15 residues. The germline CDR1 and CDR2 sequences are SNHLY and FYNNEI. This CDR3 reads CASSEDMWGYNEQFF. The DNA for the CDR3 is TGTGCCAGCAGTGAAGATATGTGGGGGTACAATGAGCAGTTCTTC.

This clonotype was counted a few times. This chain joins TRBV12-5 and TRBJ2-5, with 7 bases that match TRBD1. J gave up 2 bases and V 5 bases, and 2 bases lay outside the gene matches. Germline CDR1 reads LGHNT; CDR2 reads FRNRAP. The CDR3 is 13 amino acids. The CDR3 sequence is CASGRGQQETQYF. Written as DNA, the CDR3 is TGTGCTAGTGGTAGGGGACAGCAAGAGACCCAGTACTTC. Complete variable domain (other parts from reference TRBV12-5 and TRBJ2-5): DARVTQTPRHKVTEMGQEVTMRCQPILGHNTVFWYRQTMMQGLELLAYFRNRAPLDDSGMPKDRFSAEMPDATLATLKIQPSEPRDSAVYFCASGRGQQETQYFGPGTRLLVL.

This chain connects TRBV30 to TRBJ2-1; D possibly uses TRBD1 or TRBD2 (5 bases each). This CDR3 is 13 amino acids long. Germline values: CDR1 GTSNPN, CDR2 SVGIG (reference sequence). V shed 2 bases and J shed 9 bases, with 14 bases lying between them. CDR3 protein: CAWSPEGPGEQFF. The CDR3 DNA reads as TGTGCCTGGAGTCCTGAGGGGCCCGGTGAGCAGTTCTTC.

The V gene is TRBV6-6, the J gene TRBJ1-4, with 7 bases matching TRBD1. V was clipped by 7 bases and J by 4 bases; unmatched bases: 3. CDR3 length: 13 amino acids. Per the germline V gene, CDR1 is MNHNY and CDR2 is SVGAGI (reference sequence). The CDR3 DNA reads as TGTGCCAGCAAACGGGACAGTAATGAAAAACTGTTTTTT. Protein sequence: CASKRDSNEKLFF.

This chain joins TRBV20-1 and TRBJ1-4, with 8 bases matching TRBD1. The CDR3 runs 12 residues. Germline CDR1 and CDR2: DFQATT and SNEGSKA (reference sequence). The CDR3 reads CSAVYRGEKLFF. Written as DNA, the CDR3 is TGCAGCGCTGTCTACAGGGGGGAAAAACTGTTTTTT.

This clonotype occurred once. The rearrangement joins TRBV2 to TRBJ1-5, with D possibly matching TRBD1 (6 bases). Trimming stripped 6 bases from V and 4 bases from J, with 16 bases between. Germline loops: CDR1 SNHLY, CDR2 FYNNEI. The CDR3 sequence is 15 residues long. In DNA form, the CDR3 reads TGTGCCAGCAGCTATCGACAGGTTCGGAATCAGCCCCAGCATTTT. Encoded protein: CASSYRQVRNQPQHF.

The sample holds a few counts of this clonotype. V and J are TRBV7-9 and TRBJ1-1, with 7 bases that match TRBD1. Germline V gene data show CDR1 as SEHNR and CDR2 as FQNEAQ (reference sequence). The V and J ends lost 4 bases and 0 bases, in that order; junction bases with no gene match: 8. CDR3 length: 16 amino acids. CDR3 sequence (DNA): TGTGCCAGCAGCTGGGGCCTGACAGGGTTGAACACTGAAGCTTTCTTT. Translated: CASSWGLTGLNTEAFF.